Shown below are 32 T cell receptor beta chains from a single sample sequenced in a study of T-cell memory formation after mild COVID-19. TCRdb reprocessed the 5' RACE reads with MiXCR, giving one entry per CDR3 protein. The table lists under 600,000 distinct CDR3 sequences, about 20% of them singletons. The sequenced sample was PBMCs or a T cell subset sorted from them (not recorded which). Source of these receptors: an adult woman who had mild COVID-19 (a few samples of this study predate the infection). Cell type and time point are not known.

This clonotype was counted only a few times. The chain has TRBV11-2 and TRBJ2-5, with D possibly being TRBD1 or TRBD2 (5 bases each). CDR3 length equals 14 residues. Trimming cost V 4 bases and J 5 bases, with 14 bases left between them. Germline CDR1 is SGHAT and CDR2 is FQNNGV. In nucleotides, the CDR3 is TGTGCCAGCAGCTCTCGGGACCCGGTGGAGACCCAGTACTTC. Amino acid sequence: CASSSRDPVETQYF.

The rearrangement joins TRBV15 to TRBJ2-1; a possible D gene is TRBD1 (5 bases). This CDR3 comprises 13 residues. V lost 5 bases and J 12 bases, leaving 17 bases between the germline ends. CDR1 is LNHNV and CDR2 is YYDKDF in the germline V gene (reference sequence). The CDR3 loop reads CATSGVAGIGQFF. In DNA form, the CDR3 reads TGTGCCACCAGCGGCGTTGCAGGGATTGGGCAGTTCTTC.

The chain carries TRBV5-1 and TRBJ2-7; D is possibly TRBD2 (6 bases). Deletions cut 0 bases from V and 5 bases from J, with 18 bases between. CDR3 length: 16 residues. The germline CDR1 and CDR2 sequences are SGHRS and YFSETQ. CDR3 DNA sequence: TGCGCCAGCAGCTTGGCCGGAGGGTCTCGAATTCACGAGCAGTACTTC. Translating it yields CASSLAGGSRIHEQYF.

V usage is TRBV7-9 and J usage is TRBJ2-5; D may be TRBD2 (6 bases). The CDR3 is made up of 14 amino acids. CDR1 is SEHNR and CDR2 is FQNEAQ in the germline V gene (reference sequence). With 6 bases removed from V and 4 bases from J, the gap between germline ends came to 15 bases. CDR3 nucleotide sequence: TGTGCCAGCAGAAGAGCGGGTTACGGAGAGACCCAGTACTTC. Its protein is CASRRAGYGETQYF.

Comment on this clonotype: One end of the junction fails to match germline, which may point to a read error. The rearrangement joins TRBV12-3 or TRBV12-4 to TRBJ2-7, with 9 bases that match TRBD1. The CDR3 runs to 15 residues. CDR3 DNA: TGTGCCATCAGTGGACAAGGACAGGGGAACTACGAGCAGTACTTC. Its translation: CAISGQGQGNYEQYF.

The rearrangement uses TRBV12-3 or TRBV12-4 and TRBJ1-1; no firm D call. The CDR3 runs to 13 residues. With 5 bases removed from V and 1 base from J, the gap between germline ends came to 8 bases. The CDR3 DNA reads TGTGCCAGCAGTCGCTGGCAGAACACTGAAGCTTTCTTT. Amino acid sequence: CASSRWQNTEAFF.

The chain combines TRBV11-2 with TRBJ1-2; no clear D. From germline, CDR1 is SGHAT and CDR2 FQNNGV. Trimming shortened V by 5 bases and J by 0 bases, and 13 bases separated the two germline ends. This CDR3 is built from 15 residues. CDR3 nucleotides: TGTGCCAGCAGCCTAGTCCCGTTGACTAACTATGGCTACACCTTC. Its protein product is CASSLVPLTNYGYTF.

The J gene is TRBJ1-1, the V gene TRBV12-3 or TRBV12-4; D not resolved. The CDR3 is 13 residues long. V was pared by 3 bases and J by 4 bases, with 9 bases between. As DNA, the CDR3 is TGTGCCAGCAGTTTGGGAGTCGCCACTGAAGCTTTCTTT. Encoded protein: CASSLGVATEAFF.

The chain is built from TRBV5-1 and TRBJ1-4; 8 positions match TRBD1. J gave up 8 bases and V 0 bases, and 6 bases lay outside the gene matches. This CDR3 spans 15 amino acids. CDR1 SGHRS and CDR2 YFSETQ come from the germline V gene. CDR3 nucleotides: TGCGCCAGCAGCTTGGTTGGGAGACAGGGGGAAAAACTGTTTTTT. This codes for CASSLVGRQGEKLFF. Using reference TRBV5-1 and TRBJ1-4 for the parts outside the CDR3, the full variable domain is KAGVTQTPRYLIKTRGQQVTLSCSPISGHRSVSWYQQTPGQGLQFLFEYFSETQRNKGNFPGRFSGRQFSNSRSEMNVSTLELGDSALYLCASSLVGRQGEKLFFGSGTQLSVL.

In this sample, this clonotype turned up a few times. This chain joins TRBV24-1 and TRBJ2-1; D is perhaps TRBD2 (6 bases). Trimming shortened V by 3 bases and J by 0 bases, and 14 bases separated the two germline ends. The CDR3 has 17 residues. The germline V gene has CDR1 KGHDR and CDR2 SFDVKD. As DNA, the CDR3 is TGTGCCACCAGTGATGGTGGGACTGGGAGCTCCTACAATGAGCAGTTCTTC. Amino acids: CATSDGGTGSSYNEQFF.

V usage is TRBV2 and J usage is TRBJ2-7; 13 bases align to TRBD2. There are 17 residues in the CDR3. Looked up from germline, CDR1 is SNHLY and CDR2 is FYNNEI. Losses at the gene ends were 7 bases for V and 4 bases for J; bases not matched to a gene: 13. The CDR3 nucleotides are TGTGCCAGCACTCTGAAAGCAGGGACTAGCGGGGCTTACGAGCAGTACTTC. Amino acid sequence: CASTLKAGTSGAYEQYF.

Only a few counts were recorded for this clonotype. The chain links TRBV7-7 to TRBJ2-1, with 9 bases aligning to TRBD1. Germline lookup yields CDR1 SSHAT and CDR2 FNYEAQ (reference sequence). The V segment lost 5 bases and the J segment 9 bases; nucleotides outside the gene matches: 8. The CDR3 sequence is 14 residues long. This CDR3 reads CASSRGQGKGEQFF. The CDR3 DNA reads TGTGCCAGCAGCCGGGGACAGGGTAAAGGTGAGCAGTTCTTC. The entire variable domain, with the rest obtained from reference TRBV7-7 and TRBJ2-1, is as follows: GAGVSQSPRYKVTKRGQDVTLRCDPISSHATLYWYQQALGQGPEFLTYFNYEAQPDKSGLPSDRFSAERPEGSISTLTIQRTEQRDSAMYRCASSRGQGKGEQFFGPGTRLTVL.

This clonotype was counted at least ten times. The gene calls are TRBV7-2 and TRBJ2-1, with D perhaps TRBD1 (7 bases). Trimming took off 1 base at V and 1 base at J, with 23 bases between the two ends. Germline V gene lookup returns CDR1 SGHTA and CDR2 FQGNSA. The CDR3 consists of 20 residues. The DNA for the CDR3 is TGTGCCAGCAGCTTAGGGGGCTGGGACCAGGGGGGTATATCCTACAATGAGCAGTTCTTC. Translating it yields CASSLGGWDQGGISYNEQFF. Filled out from reference TRBV7-2 and TRBJ2-1, the complete variable domain reads GAGVSQSPSNKVTEKGKDVELRCDPISGHTALYWYRQSLGQGLEFLIYFQGNSAPDKSGLPSDRFSAERTGGSVSTLTIQRTQQEDSAVYLCASSLGGWDQGGISYNEQFFGPGTRLTVL.

This rearrangement joins TRBV27 to TRBJ2-1, with unresolved D. This CDR3 is 11 amino acids long. V lost 8 bases and J lost 5, with 7 bases in between. Per the germline V gene, CDR1 is MNHEY and CDR2 is SMNVEV (reference sequence). Here the CDR3 reads CASSKNNEQFF. For the CDR3, the DNA is TGTGCCAGCTCGAAGAACAATGAGCAGTTCTTC.

V gene TRBV12-5 combines with J gene TRBJ2-3, with unresolved D. Per germline, CDR1 LGHNT and CDR2 FRNRAP. Trimming pared 2 bases from V and 5 bases from J, leaving 8 bases between. CDR3 length: 13 residues. This CDR3 reads CASGLTRVDTQYF. As DNA, the CDR3 is TGTGCTAGTGGTTTGACACGGGTAGATACGCAGTATTTT.

J is TRBJ2-3 and V is TRBV29-1; 8 positions match TRBD1. The CDR3 contains 13 residues. Germline V gene lookup returns CDR1 SQVTM and CDR2 ANQGSEA. The ends lost 5 bases at V and 4 bases at J; junction bases unmatched: 5. The CDR3 nucleotides are TGCAGCGTTAGCGACAGGGGTGCAGATACGCAGTATTTT. It specifies CSVSDRGADTQYF.

This clonotype was counted a few times. V gene TRBV30 combines with J gene TRBJ1-5; no reliable D call. The CDR3 spans 15 residues. Germline loops: CDR1 GTSNPN, CDR2 SVGIG (reference sequence). The germline V and J ends were trimmed by 0 bases and 1 base, with 10 bases remaining between them. The CDR3 reads CAWSVPQTSNQPQHF. The CDR3 DNA reads TGTGCCTGGAGTGTCCCACAAACGAGCAATCAGCCCCAGCATTTT.

A word on this clonotype: One junction end disagrees with the germline gene, perhaps due to a read error. The gene calls are TRBV13 and TRBJ1-5; D is uncertain. The CDR3 spans 14 residues. In germline, CDR1 is PRHDT, CDR2 FYEKMQ (reference sequence). DNA for the CDR3: TGTGCCAGCAGCTTACCCGGACTTAATCAGCCCAAGCATTTT. This gives the protein CASSLPGLNQPKHF.

The chain joins TRBV5-1 to TRBJ1-1; 8 nucleotides line up with TRBD1. This CDR3 comprises 15 residues. Germline V gives CDR1 SGHRS, CDR2 YFSETQ. Germline trimming cut 0 bases from V and 7 bases from J; bases unmatched to any gene: 8. The CDR3 DNA reads TGCGCCAGCAGCTTGGGGACCTCAGGGGGCGGTGAAGCTTTCTTT. This sequence encodes CASSLGTSGGGEAFF. Full variable domain (outside the CDR3, taken from reference TRBV5-1 and TRBJ1-1): KAGVTQTPRYLIKTRGQQVTLSCSPISGHRSVSWYQQTPGQGLQFLFEYFSETQRNKGNFPGRFSGRQFSNSRSEMNVSTLELGDSALYLCASSLGTSGGGEAFFGQGTRLTVV.

This chain joins TRBV6-5 and TRBJ2-7, with 9 nucleotides matching TRBD1. There are 14 residues in the CDR3. With 4 bases clipped from V and 3 bases from J, the junction kept 4 bases outside the gene matches. Germline V gives CDR1 MNHEY, CDR2 SVGAGI. The CDR3 coding sequence is TGTGCCAGCAGTTCACAGGGGGCTTTCTACGAGCAGTACTTC. Translation: CASSSQGAFYEQYF.

V gene TRBV21-1 combines with J gene TRBJ2-1; the DNA was not used to check the table's D call, TRBD2. TRBV21-1 is marked as a pseudogene. This CDR3 has 21 amino acids. The DNA for the CDR3 is TGTGCCAGCAGCAAGGGTCTTCCGGGACTAGCACGTGGGGAGGGCTACAATGAGCAGTTCTTC. Protein: CASSKGLPGLARGEGYNEQFF.

The chain recombines TRBV5-1 with TRBJ2-7; D is possibly TRBD1 (5 bases). V was cut by 0 bases and J by 0 bases, with 10 bases left in between. Germline-derived CDR1 and CDR2 are SGHRS and YFSETQ. The CDR3 totals 15 residues. The CDR3 bases are TGCGCCAGCAGCTTGGTGACCGACAGCTCCTACGAGCAGTACTTC. This translates into CASSLVTDSSYEQYF.

V usage is TRBV29-1 and J usage is TRBJ2-1; maybe TRBD1 (6 bases). With 0 bases removed from V and 5 bases from J, the gap between germline ends came to 23 bases. The CDR3 is 18 residues long. CDR1 is SQVTM, CDR2 ANQGSEA, per germline. The CDR3 DNA follows: TGCAGCGTTGAAGATTGGGGGCGGATGCGGGCCTATAACAATGAGCAGTTCTTC. Translated: CSVEDWGRMRAYNNEQFF.

This chain connects TRBV7-9 to TRBJ2-3; the D is unclear. V lost 8 bases, J lost 6 bases, and 12 bases lay in between. From germline, CDR1 is SEHNR and CDR2 FQNEAQ (reference sequence). The CDR3 extends over 12 amino acids. The CDR3 DNA reads TGTGCCAGCCTCCGGGTTGGCGATACGCAGTATTTT. Amino acid sequence: CASLRVGDTQYF.

The chain uses TRBV20-1 and TRBJ1-1; TRBD1 matches at 7 bases. V was clipped by 5 bases and J by 4 bases; unmatched bases: 7. The CDR3 totals 13 residues. Germline V gene data show CDR1 as DFQATT and CDR2 as SNEGSKA (reference sequence). This CDR3 is CSALRPGGTEAFF. The CDR3 DNA follows: TGCAGTGCTCTCCGGCCAGGGGGCACTGAAGCTTTCTTT.

This clonotype was counted a few times. The CDR3 reads CASRAGSSYNEQFF. The CDR3 nucleotides are TGTGCCAGCAGAGCGGGAAGCTCCTACAATGAGCAGTTCTTC. The chain couples TRBV7-6 to TRBJ2-1; TRBD2 matches 7 bases. V lost 6 bases and J lost 0; bases outside the gene matches: 2. The CDR3 totals 14 residues. Germline V CDR1 and CDR2: SGHVS, FNYEAQ.

The table lists this clonotype with a few counts. The chain uses TRBV14 and TRBJ2-1, with TRBD2 as a possible D gene (5 bases). CDR1 and CDR2 (germline): SGHDN, FVKESK. Trimming took off 2 bases at V and 9 bases at J, with 8 bases between the two ends. There are 12 residues in the CDR3. CDR3 protein: CASSQFGGEQFF. The CDR3 coding sequence is TGTGCCAGCAGCCAATTCGGAGGTGAGCAGTTCTTC.

This clonotype appeared many times. The chain joins TRBV4-1 to TRBJ2-1; TRBD2 agrees at 13 bases. From germline, CDR1 is MGHRA and CDR2 YSYEKL. This CDR3 has 15 residues. The V and J ends lost 4 bases and 8 bases, in that order; junction bases with no gene match: 5. The CDR3 sequence is CASSLLAGGHYEQFF. CDR3 bases: TGCGCCAGCAGCCTACTAGCGGGGGGGCACTATGAGCAGTTCTTC.

This clonotype has more than one count but fewer than ten. This chain uses TRBV6-6 with TRBJ2-3; 9 bases are shared with TRBD2. Germline trimming cut 10 bases from V and 1 base from J; bases unmatched to any gene: 9. CDR3 size: 15 residues. Looked up from germline, CDR1 is MNHNY and CDR2 is SVGAGI (reference sequence). The CDR3 nucleotides read TGTGCCACTCTGAAATCTAGCGGGGGCACAGATACGCAGTATTTT. Its translation is CATLKSSGGTDTQYF.

This chain connects TRBV2 to TRBJ1-3, with 7 bases matching TRBD1. V dropped 8 bases and J dropped 2; count of bases not matched to a gene: 3. Germline-derived CDR1 and CDR2 are SNHLY and FYNNEI. This CDR3 region has 13 residues. This chain's CDR3 is CASGTETGNTIYF. In nucleotides, the CDR3 is TGTGCCAGCGGGACAGAGACTGGAAACACCATATATTTT.

CDR3: CASSFRDWGEKLFF. CDR3 sequence (DNA): TGTGCCAGCAGTTTCCGGGATTGGGGTGAAAAACTGTTTTTT. This chain connects TRBV12-3 or TRBV12-4 to TRBJ1-4; D gene unclear. V lost 3 bases and J lost 7, with 12 bases in between. The CDR3 runs to 14 residues.

The table lists this clonotype with a few counts. This sequence joins TRBV27 and TRBJ2-7; 8 positions agree with TRBD1. The J segment lost 4 bases and the V segment lost 5 bases, leaving 13 bases of the junction unmatched. The CDR3 runs 16 residues. CDR1 MNHEY and CDR2 SMNVEV come from the germline V gene (reference sequence). CDR3 amino acids: CASSPTGTGGVYEQYF. CDR3 in DNA: TGTGCCAGCAGTCCTACCGGGACAGGCGGCGTTTACGAGCAGTACTTC.